Sequencing of this TCR beta chain was carried out in a study of blood T cell repertoires in COVID-19. This CDR3 is built from 19 residues. Trimming took 0 bases from V and 1 from J, leaving 19 bases between them. The V gene's germline CDR1 is LGHNT and CDR2 FRNRAP. The method was immunoSEQ multiplex PCR; TCRdb's version includes in-frame clones alone and lacks a portion of them. This sample yields fewer than 500,000 clones, of which 75% to 90% are seen a single time; 0.95% to 1.3% belongs to the top ten. Sample: PBMCs or T cells enriched from blood (not recorded which). This sequence originates from a man in his thirties or forties who had recovered from COVID-19. The chain recombines TRBV12-5 with TRBJ1-5, with D unclear. The CDR3 loop is CASGLVFGSLFQSNQPQHF. In DNA form, the CDR3 reads TGTGCTAGTGGTTTGGTATTCGGGAGTCTTTTCCAAAGCAATCAGCCCCAGCATTTT.